These 11 T cell receptor beta chains originate from one sample sequenced in a study of blood T cells in healthy people across ages. The authors ran a second PCR of about 7 to 11 cycles using a sample-barcoded 5' primer and a J-beta primer mix. TCRdb itself ran the 5' RACE reads through MiXCR, one entry per CDR3 protein. The repertoire holds about 640,000 distinct CDR3 sequences, with around three fifths as singletons. Material for sequencing was blood. The receptors originated from a man aged 60 to 69 in good health.

This chain uses TRBV28 with TRBJ2-7, with 9 bases aligning to TRBD2. The CDR3 consists of 15 residues. The V segment lost 5 bases and the J segment 5 bases; nucleotides outside the gene matches: 10. The germline gives CDR1 MDHEN, CDR2 SYDVKM. CDR3 sequence reads: CASSPAGGPLHEQYF. The CDR3 nucleotides read TGTGCCAGCAGTCCCGCGGGGGGGCCGTTACACGAGCAGTACTTC.

The chain employs TRBV3-1 and TRBJ2-1, with D perhaps TRBD2 (5 bases). This CDR3 comprises 14 residues. Germline assignment: CDR1 LGHDT and CDR2 YNNKEL (reference sequence). V dropped 2 bases and J dropped 5 bases, with 10 bases sitting between them. CDR3 protein: CASSQRDYHNEQFF. The CDR3 bases are TGTGCCAGCAGCCAACGAGACTACCACAATGAGCAGTTCTTC.

This chain links TRBV5-6 with TRBJ2-1; possibly TRBD1 or TRBD2 for D (6 bases each). Germline lookup yields CDR1 SGHDT and CDR2 YYEEEE. The ends were cut back, 0 bases at V and 2 bases at J, with 12 bases in the middle. CDR3 length: 16 amino acids. DNA of the CDR3: TGTGCCAGCAGCTTGGTTTGGGGGGCGGCCTACAATGAGCAGTTCTTC. Amino acid sequence: CASSLVWGAAYNEQFF.

The V call is TRBV5-1, the J call TRBJ1-1; weak D call: TRBD1 (5 bases). In germline, CDR1 is SGHRS, CDR2 YFSETQ. This CDR3 comprises 16 residues. The V end lost 4 bases, the J end lost 2 bases, and 18 bases lay between the germline ends. The DNA of the CDR3 is TGCGCCAGCAGCCCGACTGCCGGGACGGCAAACACTGAAGCTTTCTTT. Protein sequence: CASSPTAGTANTEAFF.

The chain has TRBV12-3 or TRBV12-4 and TRBJ2-1; D gene uncertain. Matching the DNA end better, TRBJ1-2 makes the J call doubtful. The CDR3 is made up of 13 amino acids. The CDR3 DNA reads TGTGCCAGCAGTTTAGACCGCCCGTCGGGCTACACCTTC. Its protein is CASSLDRPSGYTF.

This clonotype was detected a few times. The chain carries TRBV10-2 and TRBJ2-5; 14 nucleotides match TRBD2. CDR1 and CDR2 from the germline V gene are WSHSY and SAAADI. Trimming cost V 6 bases and J 0 bases; bases outside gene matches: 0. The CDR3 loop spans 15 amino acids. The CDR3 sequence: CASRTSGGDQETQYF. CDR3 DNA sequence: TGCGCCAGCAGGACTAGCGGGGGGGACCAAGAGACCCAGTACTTC.

The chain carries TRBV4-2 and TRBJ1-2, with a tentative D call TRBD1 (5 bases). V shed 0 bases and J shed 3 bases, with 14 bases lying between them. CDR1 and CDR2 from the germline V gene are LGHNA and YNFKEQ. The CDR3 has 16 amino acids. CDR3 amino acids: CASSQEPGLLDYGYTF. CDR3 DNA sequence: TGTGCCAGCAGCCAAGAGCCAGGGCTCCTAGACTATGGCTACACCTTC.

The CDR3 is CASTSSRAGHGYTF. DNA for the CDR3: TGTGCCAGCACCTCTAGCAGGGCAGGCCATGGCTACACCTTC. The gene calls are TRBV11-2 and TRBJ1-2, with TRBD1 as a possible D gene (5 bases). The CDR3 extends over 14 amino acids. Germline-derived CDR1 and CDR2 are SGHAT and FQNNGV. V lost 7 bases to trimming and J lost 6 bases, with 18 bases between them.

The table lists this clonotype with a few counts. V and J are TRBV20-1 and TRBJ1-2; possibly TRBD1 for D (6 bases). Trimming cost V 5 bases and J 6 bases, with 13 bases left between them. The CDR3 contains 12 residues. CDR1 and CDR2 from the germline V gene are DFQATT and SNEGSKA (reference sequence). CDR3 coding DNA: TGCAGTGCTCGGGGGAAGGGGGATGGCTACACCTTC. The encoded protein is CSARGKGDGYTF.

For this clonotype: Being one base from a much bigger clone, this may be a read error. The V and J genes are TRBV7-9 and TRBJ1-4; the match to TRBD1 covers 7 bases. Germline-derived CDR1 and CDR2 are SEHNR and FQNEAQ (reference sequence). The CDR3 covers 14 residues. As DNA, the CDR3 is TGTGCCAGCAGCCCGGGACAGTCGAATGAAAAACGGTTTTTT. As protein: CASSPGQSNEKRFF.

The J gene is TRBJ2-2, the V gene TRBV20-1; either TRBD1 or TRBD2 may supply D (5 bases each). With 6 bases removed from V and 8 bases from J, the gap between germline ends came to 25 bases. Per germline, CDR1 DFQATT and CDR2 SNEGSKA (reference sequence). The CDR3 length is 16 residues. Here the CDR3 reads CSAGPYHRPEGGELFF. The CDR3 DNA is TGCAGTGCGGGACCCTATCACAGGCCCGAAGGGGGGGAGCTGTTTTTT.